A selection of T cell receptor beta chains follows, all from one sample in a study of OX40 agonist ivuxolimab in advanced cancers. Libraries were prepared by immunoSEQ multiplex PCR; TCRdb keeps only in-frame clonotypes and omits some of them. The repertoire has approximately 21,000 clones, approximately 80% of them found once; the top ten carry 26%. Sample: CD4+ or CD8+ T cells sorted from blood, taken in a trial of the OX40 agonist ivuxolimab. These receptor sequences come from an adult with an advanced solid tumor such as melanoma, head and neck, liver or kidney cancer. CDR3s include the opening cysteine and the closing phenylalanine or tryptophan. D genes are given only for firm matches. Rows may omit the clone size; those that give it use once, few, many or a size class.

>TRBJ2-7|11|.|TRBV29-1|.
CSQGRGDEQYF
TGCAGCCAGGGGAGAGGGGACGAGCAGTACTTC
>TRBJ2-5|15|.|TRBV6-1|.
CASSEEQAQAETQYF
TGTGCCAGCAGTGAAGAACAGGCCCAGGCGGAGACCCAGTACTTC
>TRBJ2-7|11|.|TRBV30|.
CAWSADWKQYF
TGTGCCTGGAGTGCCGACTGGAAGCAGTACTTC
>TRBJ2-1|17|.|TRBV7-3|TRBD2
CASSPGLAGGSYNEQFF
TGTGCCAGCAGTCCGGGACTAGCGGGAGGTTCCTACAATGAGCAGTTCTTC
>TRBJ2-2|16|.|TRBV19|.
CASSPGWGLGTGELFF
TGTGCCAGTAGTCCAGGGTGGGGGCTAGGCACCGGGGAGCTGTTTTTT
>TRBJ2-7|14|.|TRBV6-1|.
CASRRLGSAYEQYF
TGTGCCAGCAGGCGGTTAGGGTCGGCCTACGAGCAGTACTTC
>TRBJ1-1|15|.|TRBV6-5|.
CASSSEGLGNTEAFF
TGTGCCAGCAGTTCCGAGGGGTTAGGAAACACTGAAGCTTTCTTT
>TRBJ1-5|15|.|TRBV28|.
CASSLGRGPNQPQHF
TGTGCCAGCAGTTTAGGGAGAGGCCCCAATCAGCCCCAGCATTTT
>TRBJ1-1|16|.|TRBV12-2|.
CASRLDPGTVNTEAFF
TGTGCAAGTCGCTTAGATCCCGGGACAGTGAACACTGAAGCTTTCTTT
>TRBJ1-1|14|.|TRBV4-1|TRBD1
CASSQQTGVGEAFF
TGCGCCAGCAGCCAACAGACAGGGGTGGGGGAAGCTTTCTTT
>TRBJ2-7|16|.|TRBV7-9|TRBD1
CASSPRDRGPFYEQYF
TGTGCCAGCAGCCCCCGGGACAGGGGGCCATTTTACGAGCAGTACTTC
>TRBJ2-5|16|.|TRBV11-2|TRBD2
CASSLRAGGPQETQYF
TGTGCCAGCAGCTTAAGGGCGGGAGGACCTCAAGAGACCCAGTACTTC
>TRBJ2-5|15|.|TRBV19|TRBD1
CASSTWTGYQETQYF
TGTGCCAGCAGTACGTGGACAGGGTACCAAGAGACCCAGTACTTC
>TRBJ1-6|15|.|TRBV4-1|TRBD1
CASSFRQGWNSPLHF
TGCGCCAGCAGCTTCCGACAGGGGTGGAATTCACCCCTCCACTTT
>TRBJ2-5|15|.|TRBV7-8|.
CASSLGGLGRETQYF
TGTGCCAGCAGCTTAGGGGGGCTGGGCAGAGAGACCCAGTACTTC
>TRBJ1-2|13|once|TRBV2|.
CASSEVNRDGYTF
TGTGCCAGCAGTGAGGTAAACAGGGATGGCTACACCTTC
>TRBJ2-7|15|.|TRBV25-1|TRBD1
CASSESTGPYYEQYF
TGTGCCAGCAGTGAATCGACAGGGCCGTACTACGAGCAGTACTTC
>TRBJ2-2|15|.|TRBV27|.
CASRLSTGAGGELFF
TGTGCCAGCAGATTGTCGACGGGAGCGGGCGGGGAGCTGTTTTTT
>TRBJ1-2|14|.|TRBV2|.
CASSVKGIMHGYTF
TGTGCCAGCAGTGTCAAGGGGATAATGCATGGCTACACCTTC
>TRBJ2-3|14|.|TRBV7-6|.
CASSWGTSGDTQYF
TGTGCCAGCAGCTGGGGGACGAGCGGCGATACGCAGTATTTT
>TRBJ2-1|16|.|TRBV7-3|TRBD2
CASSLGPLAPYNEQFF
TGTGCCAGCAGCCTAGGTCCACTAGCGCCTTACAATGAGCAGTTCTTC
>TRBJ2-7|15|.|TRBV28|TRBD1
CASSFGDRGAYEQYF
TGTGCCAGCAGTTTTGGGGACAGGGGCGCATACGAGCAGTACTTC
>TRBJ2-7|15|few|TRBV4-1|.
CASSQRTEGSYEQYF
TGCGCCAGCAGCCAACGGACAGAAGGCTCCTACGAGCAGTACTTC